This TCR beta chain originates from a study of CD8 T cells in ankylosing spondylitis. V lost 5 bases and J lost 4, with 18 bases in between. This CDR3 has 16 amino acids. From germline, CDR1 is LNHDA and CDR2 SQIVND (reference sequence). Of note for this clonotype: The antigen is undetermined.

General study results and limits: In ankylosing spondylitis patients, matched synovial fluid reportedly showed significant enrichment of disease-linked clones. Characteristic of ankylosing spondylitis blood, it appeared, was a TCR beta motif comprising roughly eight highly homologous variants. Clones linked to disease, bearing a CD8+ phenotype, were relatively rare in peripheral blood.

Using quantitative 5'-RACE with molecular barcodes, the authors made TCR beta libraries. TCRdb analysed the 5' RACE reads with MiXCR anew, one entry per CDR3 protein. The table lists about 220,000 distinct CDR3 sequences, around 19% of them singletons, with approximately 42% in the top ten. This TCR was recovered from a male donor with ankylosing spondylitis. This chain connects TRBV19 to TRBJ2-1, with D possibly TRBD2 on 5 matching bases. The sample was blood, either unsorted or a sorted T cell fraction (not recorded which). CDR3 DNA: TGTGCCAGTAGTCCGACACGTGACTACATTTACAATGAGCAGTTCTTC. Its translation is CASSPTRDYIYNEQFF.